The 29 T cell receptor beta chains below were found in one sample sequenced in a study of blood T cell repertoires in COVID-19. Sequenced by immunoSEQ multiplex PCR; TCRdb stores in-frame clones only, minus some. Here the sample spans about 32,000 clones, roughly 91% being singletons. The sequencing sample was made of peripheral blood. These receptors came from a man between 65 and 85 years old with active or convalescent COVID-19.

The chain combines TRBV30 with TRBJ2-5, with a tentative D call TRBD1 (5 bases). Germline V gene data show CDR1 as GTSNPN and CDR2 as SVGIG (reference sequence). Trimming stripped 5 bases from V and 5 bases from J, with 6 bases between. This CDR3 has 10 residues. CDR3 bases: TGTGCCTGGGCAGGGGAGACCCAGTACTTC. Residues: CAWAGETQYF.

The chain uses TRBV27 and TRBJ1-3; D might be TRBD1 (5 bases). The V end was cut by 2 bases, the J end by 4 bases, with 9 bases between. The CDR3 extends over 14 amino acids. CDR1 and CDR2 (germline): MNHEY, SMNVEV (reference sequence). This CDR3 is CASSLRGSGNTIYF. The CDR3 nucleotides read TGTGCCAGCAGTTTAAGGGGTTCCGGAAACACCATATATTTT.

CDR3 sequence (DNA): TGTGCCAGCAGCTTCTCAGGGGGCACGGGAAACACCATATATTTT. It encodes CASSFSGGTGNTIYF. The chain employs TRBV7-2 and TRBJ1-3; TRBD1 aligns across 8 bases. The CDR3 has 15 amino acids. The germline V gene has CDR1 SGHTA and CDR2 FQGNSA. J gave up 4 bases and V 3 bases, and 5 bases lay outside the gene matches.

The V gene is TRBV19, the J gene TRBJ1-2; possibly TRBD1 for D (5 bases). The V and J ends lost 7 bases and 2 bases respectively, with 11 bases between them. This CDR3 comprises 13 residues. Germline V gene sequence: CDR1 LNHDA, CDR2 SQIVND (reference sequence). The DNA of the CDR3 is TGTGCCAGTAAAACGACAGCCAACTATGGCTACACCTTC. As protein: CASKTTANYGYTF.

V usage is TRBV2 and J usage is TRBJ2-5, with 16 bases fitting TRBD2. V gave up 7 bases and J gave up 4 bases; unmatched junction bases: 6. The germline V gene has CDR1 SNHLY and CDR2 FYNNEI. This CDR3 spans 16 amino acids. CDR3 protein: CASNRGLAGGRETQYF. The DNA of the CDR3 is TGTGCCAGCAACAGGGGACTAGCGGGGGGGCGAGAGACCCAGTACTTC.

The DNA of the CDR3 is TGTGCCAGCAGTCCAAGGGTGAGGGACACTAAGAGCTCCTACGAGCAGTACTTC. Translation: CASSPRVRDTKSSYEQYF. The chain links TRBV27 to TRBJ2-7; TRBD1 might be the D (6 bases). V was cut by 5 bases and J by 0 bases, with 23 bases left in between. This CDR3 contains 18 residues. CDR1 MNHEY and CDR2 SMNVEV come from the germline V gene (reference sequence).

The rearrangement links TRBV11-2 to TRBJ2-1; D is ambiguous. Per germline, CDR1 SGHAT and CDR2 FQNNGV. V was trimmed by 0 bases and J by 12 bases, leaving 12 bases between them. The length of the CDR3 is 13 residues. The CDR3 region is CASSLDRPRRQFF. CDR3 nucleotides: TGTGCCAGCAGCTTAGATCGGCCCAGGCGGCAGTTCTTC.

The J gene is TRBJ1-2, the V gene TRBV19; no definite D call. V gave up 5 bases and J gave up 5 bases, with 12 bases separating them. The CDR3 runs to 13 residues. Germline V lookup: CDR1 LNHDA, CDR2 SQIVND (reference sequence). CDR3 coding DNA: TGTGCCAGTAGTCGGGAGGGCCCGTATGGCTACACCTTC. Its protein product is CASSREGPYGYTF.

The chain has TRBV19 and TRBJ1-2, with TRBD1 matching over 8 bases. CDR1 and CDR2 (germline): LNHDA, SQIVND (reference sequence). The CDR3 consists of 13 residues. Trimming at V came to 6 bases and at J to 8 bases, leaving 8 bases not matched to a gene. CDR3 residues: CASRMQGADGYTF. CDR3 coding DNA: TGTGCCAGTAGAATGCAGGGGGCCGACGGCTACACCTTC.

The rearrangement uses TRBV24-1 and TRBJ2-3; 8 nucleotides agree with TRBD2. The CDR3 consists of 13 residues. Germline CDR1 is KGHDR and CDR2 is SFDVKD. With V trimmed by 7 bases and J by 1 base, 0 bases remained unmatched. DNA for the CDR3: TGTGCCACCAGCGGGGGGGGCACAGATACGCAGTATTTT. Its protein product is CATSGGGTDTQYF.

J is TRBJ1-2 and V is TRBV10-3; D remains ambiguous. The CDR3 is made up of 12 amino acids. Germline assignment: CDR1 ENHRY and CDR2 SYGVKD. The V end lost 3 bases, the J end lost 9 bases, and 11 bases lay between the germline ends. The CDR3 loop is CAISETRNRYTF. DNA for the CDR3: TGTGCCATCAGTGAAACTCGCAACCGCTACACCTTC.

This clone was picked up one time. The genes are TRBV10-3 and TRBJ1-3, with 8 bases identical to TRBD1. V was clipped by 5 bases and J by 8 bases; unmatched bases: 5. Germline CDR1 and CDR2: ENHRY and SYGVKD. This CDR3 region has 13 residues. DNA of the CDR3: TGTGCCATCAGTCTAACAGGGGGAGACACCATATATTTT. Translating it yields CAISLTGGDTIYF.

The chain employs TRBV5-1 and TRBJ2-1; D is possibly TRBD1 (6 bases). Trimming cost V 5 bases and J 4 bases, with 13 bases left between them. The germline V gene has CDR1 SGHRS and CDR2 YFSETQ. The CDR3 sequence is 14 residues long. CDR3 coding DNA: TGCGCCAGCAGGACTTTTGGGACATACAATGAGCAGTTCTTC. Amino acid sequence: CASRTFGTYNEQFF. The full variable domain, its missing parts supplied by reference TRBV5-1 and TRBJ2-1, is KAGVTQTPRYLIKTRGQQVTLSCSPISGHRSVSWYQQTPGQGLQFLFEYFSETQRNKGNFPGRFSGRQFSNSRSEMNVSTLELGDSALYLCASRTFGTYNEQFFGPGTRLTVL.

The genes are TRBV27 and TRBJ2-1, with a weak D call TRBD1 (5 bases). This CDR3 region has 16 residues. The germline V gene has CDR1 MNHEY and CDR2 SMNVEV (reference sequence). V was clipped by 3 bases and J by 4 bases, with 16 bases between them. CDR3 nucleotides: TGTGCCAGCAGTTTCTCTTGGACAATCCTATACAATGAGCAGTTCTTC. This sequence encodes CASSFSWTILYNEQFF.

In this sample, this clone turned up a few times. The chain has TRBV6-6 and TRBJ2-3, with 7 bases lining up with TRBD2. Germline V CDR1 and CDR2: MNHNY, SVGAGI (reference sequence). V trimming: 5 bases; J trimming: 2 bases; junction bases outside the gene matches: 13. The CDR3 extends over 17 amino acids. The CDR3 loop reads CASSQSPGRGVTDTQYF. CDR3 nucleotide sequence: TGTGCCAGCAGTCAATCCCCGGGTCGGGGGGTCACAGATACGCAGTATTTT.

This chain connects TRBV4-1 to TRBJ1-5; the match to TRBD1 covers 11 bases. Germline V gene sequence: CDR1 MGHRA, CDR2 YSYEKL. There are 14 residues in the CDR3. The V segment lost 4 bases and the J segment 7 bases; nucleotides outside the gene matches: 3. The CDR3 sequence is CASSLGQGDQPQHF. The CDR3 nucleotides read TGCGCCAGCAGCCTGGGACAGGGGGACCAGCCCCAGCATTTT.

The J gene is TRBJ1-1, the V gene TRBV7-9; no clear D. The CDR3 consists of 15 residues. V lost 5 bases, J lost 10 bases, and 23 bases lay in between. CDR1 is SEHNR and CDR2 is FQNEAQ in the germline V gene (reference sequence). CDR3 protein: CASSDWERVPSGAFF. CDR3 in DNA: TGTGCCAGCAGCGATTGGGAGCGGGTTCCATCTGGAGCTTTCTTT. The full variable domain, with the rest looked up from reference TRBV7-9 and TRBJ1-1, is DTGVSQNPRHKITKRGQNVTFRCDPISEHNRLYWYRQTLGQGPEFLTYFQNEAQLEKSRLLSDRFSAERPKGSFSTLEIQRTEQGDSAMYLCASSDWERVPSGAFFGQGTRLTVV.

V gene TRBV6-2 or TRBV6-3 combines with J gene TRBJ2-3; D unclear. The CDR3 length is 16 residues. Deletions cut 4 bases from V and 2 bases from J, with 16 bases between. Per the germline V gene, CDR1 is MNHEY and CDR2 is SVGEGT. The CDR3 loop is CASSSAPGRTTDTQYF. CDR3 in DNA: TGTGCCAGCAGTTCCGCTCCAGGCCGAACCACAGATACGCAGTATTTT.

This chain uses TRBV12-3 or TRBV12-4 with TRBJ1-2; no firm D call. The ends were cut back, 2 bases at V and 8 bases at J, with 6 bases in the middle. This CDR3 is built from 11 residues. CDR3 residues: CASSLREGYTF. In DNA, the CDR3 is TGTGCCAGCAGTTTAAGAGAGGGCTACACCTTC.

This sequence joins TRBV7-6 and TRBJ2-1; the match to TRBD2 covers 7 bases. The CDR3 has 16 residues. Germline V CDR1 and CDR2: SGHVS, FNYEAQ. V dropped 5 bases and J dropped 3; count of bases not matched to a gene: 10. The CDR3, as DNA: TGTGCCAGCAGCCGAGGCGGGGGTGCTGTCTACAATGAGCAGTTCTTC. Its translation is CASSRGGGAVYNEQFF.

This clone appeared once. The chain is built from TRBV7-9 and TRBJ2-3; possibly TRBD1 for D (5 bases). This CDR3 has 14 amino acids. The V end lost 1 base, the J end lost 0 bases, and 5 bases lay between the germline ends. Germline V gene data show CDR1 as SEHNR and CDR2 as FQNEAQ (reference sequence). The CDR3 sequence is CASSLEGSTDTQYF. CDR3 DNA sequence: TGTGCCAGCAGCTTAGAGGGGAGCACAGATACGCAGTATTTT.

V usage is TRBV2 and J usage is TRBJ1-5, with D unresolved. The CDR3 has 11 amino acids. V lost 2 bases and J lost 8, with 4 bases in between. CDR1 is SNHLY, CDR2 FYNNEI, per germline. CDR3 loop: CASSEPEPQHF. The CDR3 bases are TGTGCCAGCAGTGAACCTGAGCCCCAGCATTTT.

V gene TRBV2 combines with J gene TRBJ1-6; 9 nucleotides match TRBD1. Trimming took 8 bases from V and 9 from J; bases not matched to a gene: 5. The CDR3 has 13 residues. From germline, CDR1 is SNHLY and CDR2 FYNNEI. CDR3: CASDGTGTSPLHF. For the CDR3, the DNA is TGTGCCAGCGATGGGACAGGGACTTCACCCCTCCACTTT. The full variable domain, with the rest looked up from reference TRBV2 and TRBJ1-6, is EPEVTQTPSHQVTQMGQEVILRCVPISNHLYFYWYRQILGQKVEFLVSFYNNEISEKSEIFDDQFSVERPDGSNFTLKIRSTKLEDSAMYFCASDGTGTSPLHFGNGTRLTVT.

This rearrangement joins TRBV4-1 to TRBJ1-2; TRBD1 aligns across 9 bases. Unmatched junction bases numbered 6, after V lost 0 bases and J lost 4 bases. The CDR3 extends over 16 amino acids. In germline, CDR1 is MGHRA, CDR2 YSYEKL. CDR3 bases: TGCGCCAGCAGCCAAGATCCGACAGGGGGTGGCTATGGCTACACCTTC. Its protein product is CASSQDPTGGGYGYTF.

This chain's CDR3 is CASSITQFYGYTF. CDR3 sequence (DNA): TGTGCCAGTAGTATAACACAGTTCTATGGCTACACCTTC. The gene calls are TRBV19 and TRBJ1-2; the D is unclear. CDR1 and CDR2 from the germline V gene are LNHDA and SQIVND (reference sequence). V was shortened by 2 bases and J by 4 bases, with 8 bases between the two germline ends. CDR3 length: 13 amino acids.

The chain is built from TRBV7-8 and TRBJ2-2, with 7 bases aligning to TRBD1. V shed 5 bases and J 1 base; nucleotides not matched to a gene: 7. The CDR3 is made up of 16 amino acids. From germline, CDR1 is SGHVS and CDR2 FQNEAQ. CDR3 in amino acids: CASSTRTGENTGELFF. Here the CDR3 DNA reads TGTGCCAGCAGCACCCGGACAGGAGAGAACACCGGGGAGCTGTTTTTT. Together with reference TRBV7-8 and TRBJ2-2, the CDR3 gives the full variable domain: GAGVSQSPRYKVAKRGQDVALRCDPISGHVSLFWYQQALGQGPEFLTYFQNEAQLDKSGLPSDRFFAERPEGSVSTLKIQRTQQEDSAVYLCASSTRTGENTGELFFGEGSRLTVL.

CDR3 loop: CASSPAGGNTIYF. The DNA of the CDR3 is TGTGCCAGCAGCCCCGCCGGTGGAAACACCATATATTTT. The V call is TRBV9, the J call TRBJ1-3; D gene unclear. Germline lookup yields CDR1 SGDLS and CDR2 YYNGEE. V dropped 4 bases and J dropped 3 bases, with 8 bases sitting between them. The CDR3 length is 13 residues.

The rearrangement links TRBV6-1 to TRBJ1-5; 8 bases map to TRBD1. The CDR3 is 15 amino acids. Germline assignment: CDR1 MNHNS and CDR2 SASEGT. V gave up 2 bases and J gave up 10 bases; unmatched junction bases: 10. The CDR3 DNA reads as TGTGCCAGCAGTGAAATTGCAGGGGGCGGGCTACCCCAGCATTTT. It encodes CASSEIAGGGLPQHF.

This clone occurred a few times. V usage is TRBV5-6 and J usage is TRBJ2-3; 8 bases line up with TRBD2. CDR3 length: 17 residues. Germline trimming cut 1 base from V and 2 bases from J; bases unmatched to any gene: 9. CDR1 is SGHDT, CDR2 YYEEEE, per germline. CDR3 nucleotide sequence: TGTGCCAGCAGCTTGCTCACTAGCGGTTCCCCCACAGATACGCAGTATTTT. Its translation: CASSLLTSGSPTDTQYF.